The text below deals with one T cell receptor beta chain. Antigen unknown. The identical CDR3 is also encoded by other nucleotide sequences in the sample. The data derive from a study of shared clonotypes between healthy human individuals. Study context: Three plates were used per donor for CD4 naive, three for CD4 memory, two for CD8 naive and one for CD8 memory. Notes on the study in general: Unshared clonotypes carried lower generation probabilities than those common to all four donors. Richness estimates generally favored naive over memory subsets.

The CDR3 has 15 residues. With V trimmed by 5 bases and J by 0 bases, 1 base remained unmatched. The germline gives CDR1 MDHEN, CDR2 SYDVKM. At the deep level, the assay was run. The method was immunoSEQ multiplex PCR; TCRdb's version includes in-frame clones alone and lacks a portion of them. The repertoire holds some 2,500,000 clones, with 85% to 95% as singletons. The sequenced sample was naive CD4+ T cells from PBMCs. As for subset: CD45RA+ positively selected. The source is a young man in good health. Some clones in this sample may be carry-over from other donors' samples. The chain has TRBV28 and TRBJ2-1, with 10 bases matching TRBD2. Written as DNA, the CDR3 is TGTGCCAGCAGTCCTAGCGGGAGCTCCTACAATGAGCAGTTCTTC. Translating it yields CASSPSGSSYNEQFF.